Shown below are 4 T cell receptor beta chains from a single sample sequenced in a study of cytomegalovirus exposure and HLA in healthy donors. The PCR ran on 60 Vbeta and 13 Jbeta primers. The assay was immunoSEQ multiplex PCR, and TCRdb's table has in-frame clones only and misses some. The sample holds under 150,000 clones, about 81% seen once. The sequenced material came from PBMCs. These receptors were collected from a woman between 40 and 50 years old in good health and CMV-seropositive.

The chain joins TRBV9 to TRBJ2-3; D is uncertain. Germline V gene data show CDR1 as SGDLS and CDR2 as YYNGEE. The CDR3 runs 15 residues. V was pared by 0 bases and J by 2 bases, with 10 bases between. The CDR3 region is CASSVDGLATDTQYF. The CDR3 DNA sequence: TGTGCCAGCAGCGTAGATGGGCTGGCCACAGATACGCAGTATTTT.

This CDR3 reads CASSLGSSNTEAFF. The CDR3 nucleotides read TGCGCCAGCAGCCTGGGCAGTTCCAACACTGAAGCTTTCTTT. The rearrangement joins TRBV5-1 to TRBJ1-1; D is uncertain. CDR3 length equals 14 residues. The germline gives CDR1 SGHRS, CDR2 YFSETQ. Trimming pared 4 bases from V and 2 bases from J, leaving 12 bases between.

This clone has only a few counts. The CDR3 reads CASSLVLSMDEQFF. In DNA, the CDR3 is TGTGCCAGCAGCTTAGTCCTCAGTATGGATGAGCAGTTCTTC. V and J are TRBV11-2 and TRBJ2-1; no clear D. The CDR3 consists of 14 residues. CDR1 is SGHAT, CDR2 FQNNGV, per germline. V dropped 1 base and J dropped 8 bases, with 12 bases sitting between them. Full variable domain (rest looked up from reference TRBV11-2 and TRBJ2-1): EAGVAQSPRYKIIEKRQSVAFWCNPISGHATLYWYQQILGQGPKLLIQFQNNGVVDDSQLPKDRFSAERLKGVDSTLKIQPAKLEDSAVYLCASSLVLSMDEQFFGPGTRLTVL.

The chain's CDR3 is CASSYSESGDTQYF. The CDR3 region has the DNA TGTGCCAGCAGTTACTCCGAATCCGGAGATACGCAGTATTTT. The chain links TRBV6-5 to TRBJ2-3; no clear D. The length of the CDR3 is 14 residues. Per the germline V gene, CDR1 is MNHEY and CDR2 is SVGAGI. Trimming stripped 0 bases from V and 5 bases from J, with 9 bases between.